Presented here are 5 T cell receptor beta chains from one specimen sequenced in a study of identical twins. TCRdb reanalysed the 5' RACE reads using MiXCR and keeps one entry per CDR3 protein. The table has nearly 250,000 distinct CDR3 sequences, roughly 7% seen once. In addition, the sample was reused for a study of yellow fever vaccine responses in identical twins.

What was sequenced was memory (CD45RO+) T cells sorted from blood. Receptors originate from a woman between 18 and 29 years old in good health.

The chain has TRBV11-2 and TRBJ2-5; 12 positions agree with TRBD2. The CDR3 runs to 17 residues. Losses at the gene ends were 0 bases for V and 4 bases for J; bases not matched to a gene: 6. Germline V gives CDR1 SGHAT, CDR2 FQNNGV. CDR3 sequence reads: CASSLEASGGARETQYF. CDR3 in DNA: TGTGCCAGCAGCTTAGAGGCTAGCGGGGGGGCCAGAGAGACCCAGTACTTC.

This rearrangement joins TRBV12-3 or TRBV12-4 to TRBJ2-4; 7 nucleotides line up with TRBD2. V trimming: 6 bases; J trimming: 8 bases; junction bases outside the gene matches: 7. The CDR3 length is 13 residues. The CDR3 reads CASRAGPQDIQYF. CDR3 sequence (DNA): TGTGCCAGCAGAGCGGGGCCCCAGGACATTCAGTACTTC.

The chain carries TRBV20-1 and TRBJ2-7; 8 nucleotides match TRBD1. The V segment lost 4 bases and the J segment 3 bases; nucleotides outside the gene matches: 5. The CDR3 length is 13 residues. Germline CDR1 is DFQATT and CDR2 is SNEGSKA (reference sequence). CDR3 sequence: CSATRTGGYEQYF. The CDR3, as DNA: TGCAGTGCTACCCGTACAGGGGGCTACGAGCAGTACTTC.

The CDR3, as DNA: TGTGCCACCAGTGATCCCCGGGCTAGCGGGGTGAGTACAGATACGCAGTATTTT. Encoded protein: CATSDPRASGVSTDTQYF. The chain combines TRBV24-1 with TRBJ2-3, with TRBD2 matching over 9 bases. The CDR3 totals 18 residues. The J segment lost 3 bases and the V segment lost 3 bases, leaving 12 bases of the junction unmatched. Per germline, CDR1 KGHDR and CDR2 SFDVKD.

In its sample, this clonotype was seen a few times. This chain uses TRBV3-1 with TRBJ1-1; D gene ambiguous. This CDR3 comprises 13 residues. V lost 0 bases and J 3 bases, leaving 5 bases between the germline ends. Germline V gene sequence: CDR1 LGHDT, CDR2 YNNKEL (reference sequence). The CDR3 protein is CASSQERYTEAFF. CDR3 DNA: TGTGCCAGCAGCCAAGAACGCTACACTGAAGCTTTCTTT.